The 5 T cell receptor beta chains below all came from one sample that was sequenced in a study of regulatory T cells in long-lasting Graves disease. Arm-PCR of CDR3 regions and iRepertoire HTBI primers were used to build TCR beta libraries. In TCRdb, the multiplex PCR reads were re-called with MiXCR into one record per CDR3 protein. The profile shows about half a million distinct CDR3 sequences, 12% of them singletons. Described time point: newly diagnosed GD, antithyroid drugs for less than 3 months. From PBMCs, RNA was extracted and then used to make the TCR library. Separately, the same data were catalogued under a study of T cells in Graves' hyperthyroidism and ophthalmopathy.

The sample was peripheral blood mononuclear cells (PBMCs), taken at new diagnosis, from a patient treated with antithyroid drugs. These receptors were collected from a woman in her 30s with Graves disease.

This clonotype was detected ten times or more. The V and J genes are TRBV28 and TRBJ1-4; unclear D gene. Germline V gene data show CDR1 as MDHEN and CDR2 as SYDVKM. Trimming took off 2 bases at V and 4 bases at J, with 11 bases between the two ends. The CDR3 spans 15 residues. The CDR3 bases are TGTGCCAGCAGTTTAACGCTGCCGATTAATGAAAAACTGTTTTTT. It translates to CASSLTLPINEKLFF.

This clonotype came up many times. The rearrangement uses TRBV5-1 and TRBJ1-4, with D perhaps matching TRBD1 (6 bases). Per the germline V gene, CDR1 is SGHRS and CDR2 is YFSETQ. Trimming removed 0 bases at V and 0 bases at J, with 6 bases between. The CDR3 is made up of 15 amino acids. As DNA, the CDR3 is TGCGCCAGCAGCTTGGGGGACACAACTAATGAAAAACTGTTTTTT. It translates to CASSLGDTTNEKLFF.

This clonotype was found many times. The J gene is TRBJ2-1, the V gene TRBV12-5, with D uncertain. The CDR3 totals 17 residues. Germline V gives CDR1 LGHNT, CDR2 FRNRAP. V dropped 1 base and J dropped 0 bases, with 13 bases sitting between them. CDR3 in DNA: TGTGCTAGTGGTTTGGCCCCTCGCGGAAGCTCCTACAATGAGCAGTTCTTC. Its protein product is CASGLAPRGSSYNEQFF.

Concerning this clonotype itself: This may arise from a read error, as a much more abundant clone is one base away. Here the CDR3 omits its conserved ending phenylalanine or tryptophan, so a read error is the likely source. This rearrangement joins TRBV18 to TRBJ2-1; no reliable D call. V dropped 3 bases and J dropped 7 bases, with 7 bases sitting between them. Germline CDR1 KGHSH, CDR2 LQKENI. CDR3 length: 12 amino acids. The CDR3 nucleotides are TGTGCCAGCTCACCCATCAAGAATGAGCAGTTCTTG. This sequence encodes CASSPIKNEQFL.

In the case of this clonotype: This likely reflects a read error, since a far larger clone is one base away. The gene calls are TRBV28 and TRBJ2-5; D perhaps matches TRBD1 (6 bases). The germline V gene has CDR1 MDHEN and CDR2 SYDVKM. The CDR3 extends over 15 amino acids. Between the trimmed V and J ends, which lost 2 bases and 7 bases, there was a span of 17 bases. The CDR3 nucleotides read TGTGCCAGCAGTTTAACCAGGGGCTATTTGGGGACCCAGTACTTC. Amino acid sequence: CASSLTRGYLGTQYF.